Given below is one TCR beta chain in context. This clone was recorded once. What this receptor recognizes is not known. No much larger clonotype is one base removed from it; base qualities were not supplied. The immunoSEQ Assay, a bias-controlled multiplex PCR, was used to amplify TCRbeta CDR3 regions from genomic DNA. Regarding the original processing steps: The number of nucleated cells in each sample was estimated from the amplification of reference gene primers within the assay. To quantify the absolute abundance of each unique TCRbeta CDR3 rearrangement, sequence reads were collapsed and filtered. Productive Simpson clonality was computed per sample as the square root of Simpson's diversity index over productive rearrangements. TCRdb stores this immuneACCESS table with in-frame sequences only. Part of the clones is absent; in the studies checked, under half of the shortfall reflects unresolved V genes, and no reason is known for the rest. V and J calls and clone size are as listed in that table; D and trimming were resolved from the DNA. This sample comprises 450,000 to 500,000 clones, 80% to 90% of them detected only once. The ten biggest clones cover roughly 3.1% of the sample.

Measured from the cysteine to the phenylalanine, the CDR3 is 14 residues long. CDR3 DNA only is kept here, 42 bases in frame from base 1. At the junction V is shortened by 4 bases and J by 4 bases; bases outside the gene matches: 4. CDR1 and CDR2 (SQVTM, ANQGSEA) derive from the germline V gene. Collaborating institutions collected whole blood in K2EDTA tubes following their own protocols. For TCRbeta analysis, collaborators shipped samples in one of three forms: frozen whole blood, isolated PBMCs, or DNA extracted from either of those sample types. These data come from a study of blood T cell repertoires in COVID-19 (dated by TCRdb to the early 2020s). Turning to the overall study: Samples covering the acute and convalescent phases of COVID-19 were provided by collaborators in the United States, Italy and Spain. The repertoires were released in a freely available public database intended as a resource for research on the immune response to SARS-CoV-2. Subjects who had been exposed to COVID-19, were actively infected with it, or had recovered from it provided the deeply sampled blood TCRbeta repertoires that made up the dataset. The prospective study material was composed of cDNA or gDNA derived from T cells, B-cell-depleted T cells, or PBMCs. HLA class I and class II types, where available, came from metadata supplied by the sample provider rather than from assay-based typing. The samples were drawn from two sources: the first 160 participants of the ongoing ImmuneRACE study, and 950 to 1,500 subjects contributed by 6 global collaborators. A de-identified subject ID, COVID-19 status, age in years and sex were almost always included in the sample metadata. Beyond this particular receptor, the publication reports: How much clinical and demographic metadata was included differed by source and by participant, and the metadata was provided uncurated.

Here the chain combines TRBV29-1 and TRBJ1-1; the central 12 bases match TRBD1. Source material: peripheral blood. The sequence derives from a human donor in a cohort sampled during active COVID-19. The nucleotide sequence is TGCAGCGTTGCGGGACAGGGGGCCCCCACTGAAGCTTTCTTT. The resulting protein is CSVAGQGAPTEAFF.